These 21 T cell receptor beta chains originate from one sample sequenced in a study of cytomegalovirus exposure and HLA in healthy donors. Both 60 Vbeta primers and 13 Jbeta primers went into the PCR. The repertoire was sequenced with immunoSEQ multiplex PCR; TCRdb's copy has only in-frame clones and lacks some. Of 60,000 or so clones detected, about three quarters appear once; the ten largest clones hold approximately 2.3%. The material sequenced was PBMCs. The receptors originated from a female donor in good health and CMV-seronegative.

This rearrangement joins TRBV18 to TRBJ2-2; D not resolved. Germline loops: CDR1 KGHSH, CDR2 LQKENI. The ends were cut back, 0 bases at V and 5 bases at J, with 10 bases in the middle. CDR3 size: 15 residues. CDR3 sequence: CASSPPSEVTGELFF. The CDR3 nucleotides read TGTGCCAGCTCACCACCGTCTGAGGTGACCGGGGAGCTGTTTTTT.

V gene TRBV28 combines with J gene TRBJ1-1; 9 nucleotides line up with TRBD1. CDR1 is MDHEN and CDR2 is SYDVKM in the germline V gene. The V segment lost 6 bases and the J segment 5 bases; nucleotides outside the gene matches: 7. CDR3 length equals 14 residues. The CDR3: CASSRDRVNTEAFF. Written as DNA, the CDR3 is TGTGCCAGCAGCCGGGACAGGGTAAATACTGAAGCTTTCTTT.

This clone came up once. J is TRBJ1-3 and V is TRBV28; unclear D gene. Germline V gives CDR1 MDHEN, CDR2 SYDVKM. V gave up 2 bases and J gave up 2 bases, with 7 bases separating them. The CDR3 consists of 14 residues. The CDR3 nucleotides read TGTGCCAGCAGTTTAAGAGTTACTGGAAACACCATATATTTT. Amino acids: CASSLRVTGNTIYF.

The rearrangement uses TRBV13 and TRBJ2-2; D gene uncertain. The CDR3 sequence is 15 residues long. Deletions cut 2 bases from V and 5 bases from J, with 12 bases between. The germline CDR1 and CDR2 sequences are PRHDT and FYEKMQ (reference sequence). The CDR3 DNA is TGTGCCAGCAGCTTATTTACAGTCTCTACCGGGGAGCTGTTTTTT. Encoded protein: CASSLFTVSTGELFF.

The chain employs TRBV19 and TRBJ2-7; 10 bases map to TRBD1. CDR3 size: 14 residues. Germline V lookup: CDR1 LNHDA, CDR2 SQIVND (reference sequence). V trimming: 3 bases; J trimming: 3 bases; junction bases outside the gene matches: 2. The CDR3: CASSIGQGGYEQYF. The DNA for the CDR3 is TGTGCCAGTAGTATCGGACAGGGGGGCTACGAGCAGTACTTC.

The chain employs TRBV28 and TRBJ1-2; TRBD1 matches 7 bases. V lost 4 bases, J lost 4 bases, and 9 bases stayed unmatched. Germline values: CDR1 MDHEN, CDR2 SYDVKM. The CDR3 length is 15 residues. The CDR3 spells CASSSGTAEAYGYTF. CDR3 DNA: TGTGCCAGCAGTTCGGGGACAGCCGAAGCCTATGGCTACACCTTC.

J is TRBJ1-1 and V is TRBV7-2; D possibly corresponds to TRBD1 (6 bases). The V end was cut by 10 bases, the J end by 2 bases, with 20 bases between. Germline V lookup: CDR1 SGHTA, CDR2 FQGNSA. This CDR3 comprises 15 residues. The CDR3 sequence is CATHLIGTPNTEAFF. The CDR3 nucleotides are TGTGCCACCCATCTAATCGGGACACCTAACACTGAAGCTTTCTTT. Using reference TRBV7-2 and TRBJ1-1 for the parts outside the CDR3, the full variable domain is GAGVSQSPSNKVTEKGKDVELRCDPISGHTALYWYRQSLGQGLEFLIYFQGNSAPDKSGLPSDRFSAERTGGSVSTLTIQRTQQEDSAVYLCATHLIGTPNTEAFFGQGTRLTVV.

The V call is TRBV7-9, the J call TRBJ2-7; TRBD2 might be the D (5 bases). CDR1 is SEHNR and CDR2 is FQNEAQ in the germline V gene (reference sequence). V shed 2 bases and J shed 3 bases, with 11 bases lying between them. There are 14 residues in the CDR3. The CDR3 region has the DNA TGTGCCAGCAGCTTAACCGCAGCGGACTACGAGCAGTACTTC. This sequence encodes CASSLTAADYEQYF.

This sequence joins TRBV30 and TRBJ2-5; 8 nucleotides align to TRBD2. The CDR3 sequence is 13 residues long. Germline loops: CDR1 GTSNPN, CDR2 SVGIG (reference sequence). Losses at the gene ends were 7 bases for V and 5 bases for J; bases not matched to a gene: 9. The CDR3 here is CAYGYGGAETQYF. DNA of the CDR3: TGTGCCTACGGTTACGGGGGGGCGGAGACCCAGTACTTC.

The DNA for the CDR3 is TGTGCTAGTGCAGCCCTCGGGACATACGACTCCTACGAGCAGTACTTC. Its translation is CASAALGTYDSYEQYF. The rearrangement links TRBV12-5 to TRBJ2-7; TRBD1 is a possible D gene (6 bases). The germline gives CDR1 LGHNT, CDR2 FRNRAP. The ends were cut back, 7 bases at V and 0 bases at J, with 19 bases in the middle. This CDR3 region has 16 residues.

The chain uses TRBV9 and TRBJ1-1; tentative D call: TRBD1 (5 bases). Trimming left V 4 bases short and J 3 bases short, with 16 bases between. The germline V gene has CDR1 SGDLS and CDR2 YYNGEE. CDR3 size: 15 residues. CDR3 bases: TGTGCCAGCAGCCCTTGGGGGGGTTTGGACACTGAAGCTTTCTTT. This sequence encodes CASSPWGGLDTEAFF.

J is TRBJ1-1 and V is TRBV5-1; 7 positions match TRBD1. In germline, CDR1 is SGHRS, CDR2 YFSETQ. The CDR3 spans 13 residues. Trimming cost V 0 bases and J 9 bases; bases outside gene matches: 5. Here the CDR3 DNA reads TGCGCCAGCAGCTTGGGGGGACAGCAACAAGCTTTCTTT. This encodes CASSLGGQQQAFF.

The table lists this clone with a few counts. The V call is TRBV12-1, the J call TRBJ2-5; TRBD2 is the table's D call and was not checked against the DNA. TRBV12-1 is flagged as a pseudogene. This CDR3 has 15 residues. CDR3 in DNA: TGTGCCAGCAGCTTGGGGTGGGGGGGGCAAGAGACCCAGTACTTC. Translated: CASSLGWGGQETQYF.

The chain has TRBV19 and TRBJ1-2; 11 bases are shared with TRBD1. The CDR3 contains 12 residues. Germline V CDR1 and CDR2: LNHDA, SQIVND (reference sequence). V shed 6 bases, J shed 8 bases, and the junction held 2 bases outside the gene matches. The CDR3 loop is CASRDRGRGYTF. CDR3 DNA sequence: TGTGCCAGTAGGGACAGGGGGCGAGGCTACACCTTC. The whole variable domain, filled in from reference TRBV19 and TRBJ1-2, reads DGGITQSPKYLFRKEGQNVTLSCEQNLNHDAMYWYRQDPGQGLRLIYYSQIVNDFQKGDIAEGYSVSREKKESFPLTVTSAQKNPTAFYLCASRDRGRGYTFGSGTRLTVV.

This rearrangement joins TRBV7-6 to TRBJ2-5, with 7 bases lining up with TRBD2. The DNA end is more similar to TRBJ2-7, so the J call may be wrong. The CDR3 has 15 amino acids. CDR1 SGHVS and CDR2 FNYEAQ come from the germline V gene. This CDR3 reads CASSLGTSIRPEQYF. CDR3 DNA: TGTGCCAGCAGCTTAGGGACTAGTATACGGCCCGAGCAGTACTTC.

This clone was observed a few times. The chain combines TRBV10-3 with TRBJ2-3, with 9 bases that match TRBD1. Germline lookup yields CDR1 ENHRY and CDR2 SYGVKD. This CDR3 contains 14 residues. Trimming cost V 7 bases and J 1 base; bases outside gene matches: 3. The CDR3 sequence: CAITRTGGTDTQYF. CDR3 coding DNA: TGTGCCATCACGAGGACAGGGGGCACAGATACGCAGTATTTT.

The V gene is TRBV11-3, the J gene TRBJ2-2; maybe TRBD1 (7 bases). Germline values: CDR1 SGHNT, CDR2 YENEEA. V gave up 5 bases and J gave up 5 bases, with 9 bases separating them. This CDR3 spans 13 amino acids. The DNA for the CDR3 is TGTGCCAGCAGCGCAGGGGGGACCGGGGAGCTGTTTTTT. This sequence encodes CASSAGGTGELFF.

The rearrangement links TRBV28 to TRBJ2-6, with 10 bases identical to TRBD1. V shed 6 bases, J shed 4 bases, and the junction held 12 bases outside the gene matches. The CDR3 sequence is 18 residues long. CDR1 MDHEN and CDR2 SYDVKM come from the germline V gene. CDR3 amino acids: CASSPVPGQGTGANVLTF. CDR3 DNA sequence: TGTGCCAGCAGCCCCGTCCCGGGACAGGGGACCGGGGCCAACGTCCTGACTTTC. Looking up the rest from reference TRBV28 and TRBJ2-6 gives the full variable domain: DVKVTQSSRYLVKRTGEKVFLECVQDMDHENMFWYRQDPGLGLRLIYFSYDVKMKEKGDIPEGYSVSREKKERFSLILESASTNQTSMYLCASSPVPGQGTGANVLTFGAGSRLTVL.

This clone was picked up a small number of times. V gene TRBV7-3 combines with J gene TRBJ2-3; TRBD2 agrees at 9 bases. CDR3 size: 16 residues. V shed 4 bases and J 0 bases; nucleotides not matched to a gene: 5. Germline CDR1 reads SGHTA; CDR2 reads FQGTGA. CDR3 coding DNA: TGTGCCAGCAGCTGGGGACTAGCCGTAAGCACAGATACGCAGTATTTT. Its protein is CASSWGLAVSTDTQYF.

V usage is TRBV4-3 and J usage is TRBJ2-7; 9 bases match TRBD1. Trimming cost V 4 bases and J 4 bases; bases outside gene matches: 8. The CDR3 consists of 15 residues. The germline gives CDR1 LGHNA, CDR2 YSLEER. DNA for the CDR3: TGCGCCAGCAGCCTGAGCGCGGGACAGGGTTACGAGCAGTACTTC. This sequence encodes CASSLSAGQGYEQYF.

The V gene is TRBV5-6, the J gene TRBJ2-2, with D perhaps matching TRBD2 (6 bases). CDR3 length: 13 residues. Germline V gene sequence: CDR1 SGHDT, CDR2 YYEEEE. With 3 bases removed from V and 7 bases from J, the gap between germline ends came to 10 bases. CDR3 DNA: TGTGCCAGCAGCTGGTTGACTAGCGGGGAGCTGTTTTTT. Its translation: CASSWLTSGELFF.